These 8 T cell receptor beta chains were all obtained from the same sample, sequenced in a study of graft-versus-host responses after intestinal transplantation. For these TCRs, the target antigens are not known. Method: immunoSEQ multiplex PCR; TCRdb's copy keeps in-frame clones and lacks some. Here the sample spans 90,000 to 95,000 clones, about nine tenths being singletons. Sequencing was performed on unstimulated CD8+ T cells sorted from spleen or lymph node cells, taken before intestinal transplant. These receptors all stem from a human donor who received an intestinal transplant.

CDR3 coding DNA: TGTGCCAGCAGGGTTGCGGGGGGCCAAGAGACCCAGTACTTC. It translates to CASRVAGGQETQYF. This sequence joins TRBV6-1 and TRBJ2-5, with TRBD2 matching over 8 bases. This CDR3 is built from 14 residues. Trimming took 6 bases from V and 1 from J; bases not matched to a gene: 4. The germline gives CDR1 MNHNS, CDR2 SASEGT.

The CDR3 sequence: CASTDAVMAGELFF. The DNA for the CDR3 is TGTGCCAGCACAGACGCCGTTATGGCCGGGGAGCTGTTTTTT. The gene calls are TRBV27 and TRBJ2-2; D is uncertain. Deletions cut 7 bases from V and 6 bases from J, with 15 bases between. The germline gives CDR1 MNHEY, CDR2 SMNVEV (reference sequence). CDR3 size: 14 residues.

The chain has TRBV9 and TRBJ2-1, with 11 nucleotides matching TRBD2. The germline V gene encodes CDR1 SGDLS and CDR2 YYNGEE. There are 18 residues in the CDR3. The V segment lost 0 bases and the J segment 8 bases; nucleotides outside the gene matches: 13. DNA for the CDR3: TGTGCCAGCAGCGTAGCCTCGGGACTAGCGGTTCTCAGCGATGAGCAGTTCTTC. It encodes CASSVASGLAVLSDEQFF. Full variable domain (remainder filled in from reference TRBV9 and TRBJ2-1): DSGVTQTPKHLITATGQRVTLRCSPRSGDLSVYWYQQSLDQGLQFLIQYYNGEERAKGNILERFSAQQFPDLHSELNLSSLELGDSALYFCASSVASGLAVLSDEQFFGPGTRLTVL.

J is TRBJ1-2 and V is TRBV5-1; 7 bases fit TRBD1. Germline CDR1 SGHRS, CDR2 YFSETQ. V was clipped by 4 bases and J by 6 bases; unmatched bases: 6. The CDR3 has 13 residues. CDR3 protein: CASSADRANGYTF. The CDR3 DNA is TGCGCCAGCAGCGCTGACAGGGCCAATGGCTACACCTTC.

V and J are TRBV29-1 and TRBJ2-5; tentative D call: TRBD1 (8 bases). This CDR3 spans 15 amino acids. CDR1 is SQVTM and CDR2 is ANQGSEA in the germline V gene. Trimming shortened V by 0 bases and J by 1 base, and 12 bases separated the two germline ends. This chain's CDR3 is CSVEEAGQAQETQYF. The CDR3 DNA is TGCAGCGTTGAAGAAGCGGGACAGGCCCAAGAGACCCAGTACTTC.

The chain is built from TRBV11-3 and TRBJ2-1; no firm D call. CDR3 length equals 15 residues. The V gene's germline CDR1 is SGHNT and CDR2 YENEEA. The V end lost 3 bases, the J end lost 0 bases, and 9 bases lay between the germline ends. The CDR3 bases are TGTGCCAGCAGCTTGACAAGGAGCTCCTACAATGAGCAGTTCTTC. The encoded protein is CASSLTRSSYNEQFF.

The chain recombines TRBV30 with TRBJ2-1; D may be TRBD2 (6 bases). V was shortened by 1 base and J by 6 bases, with 16 bases between the two germline ends. There are 15 residues in the CDR3. The V gene's germline CDR1 is GTSNPN and CDR2 SVGIG (reference sequence). Here the CDR3 DNA reads TGTGCCTGGAGTGGGGGGATAGCGGTCCCCAATGAGCAGTTCTTC. Translated: CAWSGGIAVPNEQFF. The whole variable domain, filled in from reference TRBV30 and TRBJ2-1, reads SQTIHQWPATLVQPVGSPLSLECTVEGTSNPNLYWYRQAAGRGLQLLFYSVGIGQISSEVPQNLSASRPQDRQFILSSKKLLLSDSGFYLCAWSGGIAVPNEQFFGPGTRLTVL.

The chain couples TRBV13 to TRBJ2-3; 12 nucleotides agree with TRBD2. Unmatched junction bases numbered 11, after V lost 5 bases and J lost 2 bases. Germline V lookup: CDR1 PRHDT, CDR2 FYEKMQ (reference sequence). The CDR3 is 18 amino acids. CDR3: CASSLRLAGETHTDTQYF. CDR3 nucleotide sequence: TGTGCCAGCAGCCTGAGACTAGCGGGAGAAACACACACAGATACGCAGTATTTT.